The 13 T cell receptor beta chains listed next were all sequenced from one sample in a study of blood T cell repertoires in COVID-19. The table came from immunoSEQ multiplex PCR; TCRdb's copy has only in-frame clones and leaves some out. The sample holds tens of thousands of clones; roughly 80% are singletons and the top ten take 15%. What was sequenced was peripheral blood. These receptors came from a man in his sixties with COVID-19, enrolled during active disease.

This clone was seen just once. The chain couples TRBV11-2 to TRBJ2-1; D is possibly TRBD2 (5 bases). Germline V lookup: CDR1 SGHAT, CDR2 FQNNGV. The length of the CDR3 is 13 residues. The ends were cut back, 1 base at V and 9 bases at J, with 10 bases in the middle. In DNA form, the CDR3 reads TGTGCCAGCAGCTTAGGGGTCGGAGGTGAGCAGTTCTTC. It is translated as CASSLGVGGEQFF.

The chain employs TRBV5-1 and TRBJ1-3, with TRBD1 as a possible D gene (6 bases). Germline CDR1 reads SGHRS; CDR2 reads YFSETQ. The CDR3 contains 16 residues. Trimming took 4 bases from V and 0 from J, leaving 14 bases between them. The CDR3 nucleotides read TGCGCCAGCAGCCCCCAGACAGGCAACTCTGGAAACACCATATATTTT. Translation: CASSPQTGNSGNTIYF.

This clone has a handful of counts. The rearrangement joins TRBV7-9 to TRBJ2-1; D may be TRBD1 (5 bases). The V and J ends lost 7 bases and 8 bases respectively, with 12 bases between them. The CDR3 totals 12 residues. Looked up from germline, CDR1 is SEHNR and CDR2 is FQNEAQ (reference sequence). This CDR3 is CASNLGVDEQFF. Here the CDR3 DNA reads TGTGCCAGCAACCTAGGGGTTGATGAGCAGTTCTTC.

V and J are TRBV19 and TRBJ2-3; 13 nucleotides match TRBD2. Germline V gives CDR1 LNHDA, CDR2 SQIVND (reference sequence). This CDR3 comprises 16 residues. The V segment lost 5 bases and the J segment 6 bases; nucleotides outside the gene matches: 8. The chain's CDR3 is CASSLRLAGGGDTQYF. CDR3 sequence (DNA): TGTGCCAGTAGTCTTAGACTAGCGGGAGGAGGTGATACGCAGTATTTT.

This rearrangement joins TRBV19 to TRBJ2-4; 8 bases fit TRBD1. Germline values: CDR1 LNHDA, CDR2 SQIVND (reference sequence). The CDR3 contains 16 residues. The V gene end was trimmed by 6 bases and the J gene end by 4 bases; junction bases not matched to a gene: 11. CDR3 sequence (DNA): TGTGCCAGTAGCGACAGGGGAAAGTGGCCAAAAAACATTCAGTACTTC. It yields the protein CASSDRGKWPKNIQYF.

The chain employs TRBV9 and TRBJ1-1; D is uncertain. The CDR3 extends over 14 amino acids. Trimming removed 0 bases at V and 3 bases at J, with 9 bases between. Germline V gene sequence: CDR1 SGDLS, CDR2 YYNGEE. The CDR3 DNA sequence: TGTGCCAGCAGCGTAGCGGGGAGGGACACTGAAGCTTTCTTT. Its translation is CASSVAGRDTEAFF.

The rearrangement uses TRBV19 and TRBJ2-6; D might be TRBD2 (5 bases). CDR1 is LNHDA and CDR2 is SQIVND in the germline V gene (reference sequence). V lost 3 bases to trimming and J lost 4 bases, with 10 bases between them. This CDR3 contains 15 residues. CDR3 in DNA: TGTGCCAGTAGTATTGGAGGATCGGGGGCCAACGTCCTGACTTTC. Its protein product is CASSIGGSGANVLTF.

The rearrangement uses TRBV18 and TRBJ2-1; the D gene is possibly TRBD2 (6 bases). This CDR3 has 15 residues. Germline-derived CDR1 and CDR2 are KGHSH and LQKENI. The V end lost 6 bases, the J end lost 1 base, and 13 bases lay between the germline ends. In nucleotides, the CDR3 is TGTGCCAGCTCCGGGAGTGGGGATTCCTACAATGAGCAGTTCTTC. Protein product: CASSGSGDSYNEQFF. Together with reference TRBV18 and TRBJ2-1, the CDR3 gives the full variable domain: NAGVMQNPRHLVRRRGQEARLRCSPMKGHSHVYWYRQLPEEGLKFMVYLQKENIIDESGMPKERFSAEFPKEGPSILRIQQVVRGDSAAYFCASSGSGDSYNEQFFGPGTRLTVL.

The chain links TRBV18 to TRBJ2-5; D perhaps matches TRBD2 (6 bases). Deletions cut 3 bases from V and 2 bases from J, with 7 bases between. Per the germline V gene, CDR1 is KGHSH and CDR2 is LQKENI. This CDR3 has 13 residues. CDR3 amino acids: CASSPGLQETQYF. As DNA, the CDR3 is TGTGCCAGCTCACCGGGACTTCAAGAGACCCAGTACTTC.

V gene TRBV3-1 (or the pseudogene TRBV3-2) combines with J gene TRBJ2-7, with 11 nucleotides matching TRBD2. Unmatched junction bases numbered 3, after V lost 4 bases and J lost 4 bases. This CDR3 is 14 amino acids long. Germline assignment: CDR1 LGHDT and CDR2 YNNKEL (reference sequence). Here the CDR3 reads CASSLGTSGYEQYF. In nucleotides, the CDR3 is TGTGCCAGCAGCCTCGGGACTAGCGGATACGAGCAGTACTTC.

V is TRBV28 and J is TRBJ2-7; D is unclear. Trimming pared 10 bases from V and 3 bases from J, leaving 16 bases between. The CDR3 runs to 13 residues. The V gene's germline CDR1 is MDHEN and CDR2 SYDVKM. CDR3 loop: CATPRLVGYEQYF. The CDR3 DNA sequence: TGTGCCACCCCTAGGTTAGTGGGCTACGAGCAGTACTTC.

CDR3 sequence reads: CASSEETQYF. CDR3 sequence (DNA): TGTGCCAGCAGTGAGGAGACCCAGTACTTC. The chain combines TRBV6-2 or TRBV6-3 with TRBJ2-5; D is undetermined. V was clipped by 5 bases and J by 5 bases, with 3 bases between them. The CDR3 sequence is 10 residues long. Germline CDR1 is MNHEY and CDR2 is SVGEGT.

The chain has TRBV3-1 (or the pseudogene TRBV3-2) and TRBJ1-2, with unresolved D. The V end lost 5 bases, the J end lost 6 bases, and 19 bases lay between the germline ends. This CDR3 comprises 15 residues. The germline gives CDR1 LGHDT, CDR2 YNNKEL (reference sequence). CDR3 protein: CASSSREKMVDGYTF. CDR3 nucleotides: TGTGCCAGCAGCTCCCGGGAAAAAATGGTAGATGGCTACACCTTC.